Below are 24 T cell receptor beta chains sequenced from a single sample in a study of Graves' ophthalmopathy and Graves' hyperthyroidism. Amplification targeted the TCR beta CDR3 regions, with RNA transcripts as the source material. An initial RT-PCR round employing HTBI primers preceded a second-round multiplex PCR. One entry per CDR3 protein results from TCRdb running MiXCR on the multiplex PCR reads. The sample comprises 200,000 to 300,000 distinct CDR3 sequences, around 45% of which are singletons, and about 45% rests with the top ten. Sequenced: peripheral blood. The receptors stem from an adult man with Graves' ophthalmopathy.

The CDR3 region has the DNA TGTGCCAGCAGCCCAGATACACTGGGACAGGACTTCTATGGCTACACCTTC. This sequence encodes CASSPDTLGQDFYGYTF. This rearrangement joins TRBV7-9 to TRBJ1-2, with TRBD1 matching 8 bases. Germline trimming cut 5 bases from V and 4 bases from J; bases unmatched to any gene: 15. CDR3 length: 17 amino acids. CDR1 and CDR2 from the germline V gene are SEHNR and FQNEAQ (reference sequence).

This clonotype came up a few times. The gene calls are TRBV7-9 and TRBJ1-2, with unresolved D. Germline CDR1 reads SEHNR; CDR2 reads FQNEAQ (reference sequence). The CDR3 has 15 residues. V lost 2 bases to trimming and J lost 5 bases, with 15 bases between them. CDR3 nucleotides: TGTGCCAGCAGCTTAAGTCGGGAGTGGACTTATGGCTACACCTTC. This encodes CASSLSREWTYGYTF.

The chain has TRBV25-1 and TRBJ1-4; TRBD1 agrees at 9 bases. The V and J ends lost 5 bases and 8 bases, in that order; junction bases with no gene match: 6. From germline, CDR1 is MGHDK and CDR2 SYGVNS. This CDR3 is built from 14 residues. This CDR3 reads CASSLGQGREKLFF. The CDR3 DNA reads TGTGCCAGCAGTTTGGGACAGGGCCGAGAAAAACTGTTTTTT.

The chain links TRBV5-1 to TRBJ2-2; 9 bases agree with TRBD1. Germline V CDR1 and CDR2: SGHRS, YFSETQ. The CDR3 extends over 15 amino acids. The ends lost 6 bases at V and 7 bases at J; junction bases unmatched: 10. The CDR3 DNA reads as TGCGCCAGCAATTTGGGACAGGGAATCAACGGGGAGCTGTTTTTT. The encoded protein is CASNLGQGINGELFF.

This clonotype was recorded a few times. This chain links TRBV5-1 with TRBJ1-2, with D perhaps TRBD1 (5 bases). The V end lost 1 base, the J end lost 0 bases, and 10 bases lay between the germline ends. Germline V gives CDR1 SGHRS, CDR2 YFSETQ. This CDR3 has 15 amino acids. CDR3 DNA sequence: TGCGCCAGCAGCTTGAGTCAGACAGCTAACTATGGCTACACCTTC. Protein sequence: CASSLSQTANYGYTF.

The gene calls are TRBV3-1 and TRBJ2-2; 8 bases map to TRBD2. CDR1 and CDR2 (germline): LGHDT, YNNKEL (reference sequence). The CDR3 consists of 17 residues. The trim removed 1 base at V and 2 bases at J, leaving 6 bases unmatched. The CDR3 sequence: CASSQVGAGANTGELFF. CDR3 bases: TGTGCCAGCAGCCAAGTCGGAGCGGGAGCAAACACCGGGGAGCTGTTTTTT.

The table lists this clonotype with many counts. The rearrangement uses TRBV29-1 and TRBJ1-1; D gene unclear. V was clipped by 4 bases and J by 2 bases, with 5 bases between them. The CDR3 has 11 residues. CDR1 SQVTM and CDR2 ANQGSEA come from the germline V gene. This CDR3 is CSVGQNTEAFF. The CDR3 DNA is TGCAGCGTTGGGCAAAACACTGAAGCTTTCTTT.

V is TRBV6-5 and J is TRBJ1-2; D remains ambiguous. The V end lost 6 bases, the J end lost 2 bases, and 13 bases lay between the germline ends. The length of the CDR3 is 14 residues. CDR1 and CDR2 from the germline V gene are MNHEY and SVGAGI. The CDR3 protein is CASRAFLGNYGYTF. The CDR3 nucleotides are TGTGCCAGCAGAGCGTTTCTAGGCAACTATGGCTACACCTTC.

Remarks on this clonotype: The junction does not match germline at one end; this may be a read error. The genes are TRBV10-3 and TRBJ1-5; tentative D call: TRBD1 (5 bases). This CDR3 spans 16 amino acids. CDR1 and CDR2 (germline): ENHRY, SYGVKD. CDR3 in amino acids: CASSESDGASNQPQHF. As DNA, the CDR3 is TGTGCCAGCAGTGAATCGGATGGGGCCAGCAATCAGCCCCAGCATTTT.

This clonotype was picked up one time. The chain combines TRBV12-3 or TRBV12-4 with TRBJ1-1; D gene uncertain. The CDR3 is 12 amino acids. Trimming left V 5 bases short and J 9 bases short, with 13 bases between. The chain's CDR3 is CASSPSGEKAFF. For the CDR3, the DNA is TGTGCCAGCAGTCCATCCGGGGAGAAAGCTTTCTTT.

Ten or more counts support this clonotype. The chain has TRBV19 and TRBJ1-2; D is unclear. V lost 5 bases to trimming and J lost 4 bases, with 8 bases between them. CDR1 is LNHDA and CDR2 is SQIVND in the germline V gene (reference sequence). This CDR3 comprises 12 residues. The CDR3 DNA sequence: TGTGCCAGTAGTCGGGGAACCTATGGCTACACCTTC. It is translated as CASSRGTYGYTF.

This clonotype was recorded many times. The CDR3 loop reads CSVLVTGELFF. The CDR3 bases are TGCAGCGTCCTAGTTACCGGGGAGCTGTTTTTT. The chain employs TRBV29-1 and TRBJ2-2; unclear D gene. V was shortened by 6 bases and J by 5 bases, with 7 bases between the two germline ends. The germline CDR1 and CDR2 sequences are SQVTM and ANQGSEA. The CDR3 covers 11 residues.

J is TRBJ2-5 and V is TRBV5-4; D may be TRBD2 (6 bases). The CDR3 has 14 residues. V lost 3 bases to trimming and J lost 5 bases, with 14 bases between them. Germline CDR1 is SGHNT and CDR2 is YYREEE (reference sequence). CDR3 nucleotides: TGTGCCAGCAGCTCTGCGGGGAGCAGCGAGACCCAGTACTTC. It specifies CASSSAGSSETQYF.

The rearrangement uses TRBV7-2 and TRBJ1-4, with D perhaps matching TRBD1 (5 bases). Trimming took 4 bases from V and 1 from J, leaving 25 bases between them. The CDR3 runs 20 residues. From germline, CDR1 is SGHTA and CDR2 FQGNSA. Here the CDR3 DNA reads TGTGCCAGCAGCTCCACCCTGGGGACCCCCAATCGGGGAACTAATGAAAAACTGTTTTTT. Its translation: CASSSTLGTPNRGTNEKLFF.

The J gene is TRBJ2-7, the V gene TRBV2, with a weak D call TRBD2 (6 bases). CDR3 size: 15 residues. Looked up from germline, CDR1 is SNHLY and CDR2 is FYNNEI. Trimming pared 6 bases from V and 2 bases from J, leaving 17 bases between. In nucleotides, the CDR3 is TGTGCCAGCAGCTTGGATGGGGACTTAGCCTACGAGCAGTACTTC. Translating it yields CASSLDGDLAYEQYF.

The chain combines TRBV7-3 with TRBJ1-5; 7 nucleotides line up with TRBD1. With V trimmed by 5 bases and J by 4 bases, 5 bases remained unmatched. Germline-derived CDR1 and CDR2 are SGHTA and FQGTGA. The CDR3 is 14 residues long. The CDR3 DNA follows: TGTGCCAGCAGCGTGCAGGGGGGGAATCAGCCCCAGCATTTT. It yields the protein CASSVQGGNQPQHF.

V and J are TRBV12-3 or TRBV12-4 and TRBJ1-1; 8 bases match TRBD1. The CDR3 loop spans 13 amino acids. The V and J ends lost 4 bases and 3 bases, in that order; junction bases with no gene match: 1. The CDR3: CASSWGQDTEAFF. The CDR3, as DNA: TGTGCCAGCAGTTGGGGACAGGACACTGAAGCTTTCTTT.

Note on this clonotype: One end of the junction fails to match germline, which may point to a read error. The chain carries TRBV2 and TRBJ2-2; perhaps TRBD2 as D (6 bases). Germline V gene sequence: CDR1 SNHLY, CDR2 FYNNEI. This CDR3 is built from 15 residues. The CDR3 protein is CASSFRLVSTGELFF. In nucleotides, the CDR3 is TGCGCCAGCAGCTTCAGACTAGTTAGCACCGGGGAGCTGTTTTTT.

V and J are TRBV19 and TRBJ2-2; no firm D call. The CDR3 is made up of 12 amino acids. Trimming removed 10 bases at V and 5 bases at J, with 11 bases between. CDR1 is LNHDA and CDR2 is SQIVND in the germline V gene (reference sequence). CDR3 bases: TGTGCCACTTTATTAGGGACCGGGGAGCTGTTTTTT. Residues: CATLLGTGELFF. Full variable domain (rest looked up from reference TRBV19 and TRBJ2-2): DGGITQSPKYLFRKEGQNVTLSCEQNLNHDAMYWYRQDPGQGLRLIYYSQIVNDFQKGDIAEGYSVSREKKESFPLTVTSAQKNPTAFYLCATLLGTGELFFGEGSRLTVL.

CDR3 sequence (DNA): TGTGCCAGCAGTTACTCCCACGATCAGCCCCAGCATTTT. As protein: CASSYSHDQPQHF. The V and J genes are TRBV6-5 and TRBJ1-5; D is undetermined. V dropped 0 bases and J dropped 5 bases, with 5 bases sitting between them. Germline CDR1 MNHEY, CDR2 SVGAGI. The CDR3 is made up of 13 amino acids.

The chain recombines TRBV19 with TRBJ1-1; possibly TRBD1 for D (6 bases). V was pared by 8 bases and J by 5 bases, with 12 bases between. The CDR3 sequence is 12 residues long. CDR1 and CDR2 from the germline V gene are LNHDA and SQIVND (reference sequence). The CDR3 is CASRRGGTEAFF. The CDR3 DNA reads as TGTGCCAGTCGCAGGGGAGGAACTGAAGCTTTCTTT.

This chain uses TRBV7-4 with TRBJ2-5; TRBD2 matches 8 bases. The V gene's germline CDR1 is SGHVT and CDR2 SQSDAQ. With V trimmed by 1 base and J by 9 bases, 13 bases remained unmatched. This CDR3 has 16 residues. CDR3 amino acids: CASSLERRGAGEAQYF. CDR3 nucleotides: TGTGCCAGCAGCTTAGAGCGGCGGGGGGCGGGGGAGGCCCAGTACTTC.

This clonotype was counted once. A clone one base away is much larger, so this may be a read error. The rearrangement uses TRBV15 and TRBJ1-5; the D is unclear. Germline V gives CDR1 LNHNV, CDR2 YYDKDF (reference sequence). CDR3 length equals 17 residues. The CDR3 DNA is TGTGCCACCAGCAGAGTCCTGGTCGACATTAGCAATCGGCCCCAGCATTTT. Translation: CATSRVLVDISNRPQHF.

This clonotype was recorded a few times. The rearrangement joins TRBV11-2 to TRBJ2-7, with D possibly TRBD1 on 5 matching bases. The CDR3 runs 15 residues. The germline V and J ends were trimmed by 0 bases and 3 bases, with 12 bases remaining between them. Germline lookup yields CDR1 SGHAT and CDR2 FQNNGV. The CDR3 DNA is TGTGCCAGCAGCTTAGACCCAGGGTGGGTCTACGAGCAGTACTTC. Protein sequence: CASSLDPGWVYEQYF.